A single sample is the source of the 9 T cell receptor beta chains below, sequenced in a study of cytomegalovirus exposure and HLA in healthy donors. Use of 60 Vbeta and 13 Jbeta primers characterized the PCR. TCRdb's table, derived via immunoSEQ multiplex PCR, lists solely in-frame clones and lacks some. The sample holds 170,000 or so clones; about four fifths are singletons and the top ten take 6% to 7.5%. The specimen sequenced was PBMCs. The receptors here all came from a man younger than 45 in good health and CMV-seropositive.

The chain uses TRBV7-6 and TRBJ1-4, with 10 bases matching TRBD1. The CDR3 loop spans 15 amino acids. V shed 5 bases, J shed 8 bases, and the junction held 8 bases outside the gene matches. Per the germline V gene, CDR1 is SGHVS and CDR2 is FNYEAQ. The CDR3 protein is CASSAMTGGKEKLFF. The CDR3 DNA is TGTGCCAGCAGCGCCATGACAGGGGGCAAAGAAAAACTGTTTTTT.

The chain recombines TRBV18 with TRBJ2-7; D is uncertain. Between the trimmed V and J ends, which lost 4 bases and 3 bases, there was a span of 7 bases. The CDR3 loop spans 12 amino acids. Germline-derived CDR1 and CDR2 are KGHSH and LQKENI. CDR3 bases: TGTGCCAGCTCACGGGCCGACTACGAGCAGTACTTC. This encodes CASSRADYEQYF.

This clone was counted a single time. The chain recombines TRBV6-1 with TRBJ2-5; D is perhaps TRBD1 (6 bases). The germline V gene encodes CDR1 MNHNS and CDR2 SASEGT. This CDR3 is built from 15 residues. The V end was cut by 1 base, the J end by 0 bases, with 9 bases between. Here the CDR3 reads CASSEGRGNQETQYF. The CDR3 nucleotides are TGTGCCAGCAGTGAAGGCAGGGGAAACCAAGAGACCCAGTACTTC.

This clone was seen a single time. The chain joins TRBV25-1 to TRBJ2-1; 8 bases match TRBD2. V lost 2 bases to trimming and J lost 6 bases; unmatched junction nucleotides: 12. This CDR3 is 17 amino acids long. CDR1 is MGHDK, CDR2 SYGVNS, per germline. CDR3 protein: CASSEPPAGVSGNEQFF. The CDR3, as DNA: TGTGCCAGCAGTGAACCCCCAGCGGGAGTGAGTGGCAATGAGCAGTTCTTC.

The rearrangement joins TRBV11-3 to TRBJ2-1; 9 nucleotides line up with TRBD1. Germline V lookup: CDR1 SGHNT, CDR2 YENEEA. Trimming cost V 5 bases and J 4 bases; bases outside gene matches: 9. CDR3 length: 16 residues. DNA for the CDR3: TGTGCCAGCAGCCTCTACAGGGGGCAAGGATACAATGAGCAGTTCTTC. Protein product: CASSLYRGQGYNEQFF.

DNA for the CDR3: TGTGCCAGCAGCTTAGCCCCGGACAGGATGATGAACACTGAAGCTTTCTTT. This codes for CASSLAPDRMMNTEAFF. This chain connects TRBV7-8 to TRBJ1-1; TRBD1 agrees at 7 bases. The CDR3 spans 17 residues. V shed 0 bases and J 0 bases; nucleotides not matched to a gene: 7. Germline V gene sequence: CDR1 SGHVS, CDR2 FQNEAQ.

The genes are TRBV5-1 and TRBJ2-5; the match to TRBD2 covers 7 bases. V was clipped by 1 base and J by 6 bases; unmatched bases: 9. CDR3 length equals 15 residues. The V gene's germline CDR1 is SGHRS and CDR2 YFSETQ. Here the CDR3 reads CASSLYDGAGQTQYF. CDR3 sequence (DNA): TGCGCCAGCAGCTTGTATGACGGAGCGGGACAGACCCAGTACTTC.

The rearrangement uses TRBV4-2 and TRBJ2-7; D may be TRBD2 (6 bases). The V end was cut by 1 base, the J end by 6 bases, with 16 bases between. The germline V gene has CDR1 LGHNA and CDR2 YNFKEQ. CDR3 length equals 15 residues. As DNA, the CDR3 is TGTGCCAGCAGCCAAGGCGGGACCCTTAGTACCGAGCAGTACTTC. It specifies CASSQGGTLSTEQYF.

The rearrangement uses TRBV5-8 and TRBJ2-1; TRBD1 aligns across 7 bases. Losses at the gene ends were 4 bases for V and 3 bases for J; bases not matched to a gene: 7. The V gene's germline CDR1 is SGHTS and CDR2 YDEGEE. The CDR3 has 15 residues. CDR3 sequence reads: CASSTLGQSYNEQFF. CDR3 nucleotides: TGTGCCAGCAGCACCCTGGGACAGAGCTACAATGAGCAGTTCTTC.